These 28 T cell receptor beta chains were sequenced from one sample in a study of control samples from healthy donors and cancer patients. Assay: immunoSEQ multiplex PCR; the TCRdb copy retains only in-frame clones and omits some. The sample has about 83,000 clones, around 92% seen once. Sequencing input: blood. These receptors came from a man in his forties or fifties in good health.

The chain uses TRBV6-5 and TRBJ2-3; D remains unclear. This CDR3 contains 15 residues. V was trimmed by 11 bases and J by 4 bases, leaving 22 bases between them. From germline, CDR1 is MNHEY and CDR2 SVGAGI. In DNA, the CDR3 is TGTGCCCCGGGTCCCCCGGTCGTGGGCCCAGATACGCAGTATTTT. This sequence encodes CAPGPPVVGPDTQYF.

The J gene is TRBJ1-2, the V gene TRBV14, with a possible D match to TRBD1 (5 bases). The CDR3 extends over 15 amino acids. V shed 0 bases and J shed 7 bases, with 15 bases lying between them. Germline V lookup: CDR1 SGHDN, CDR2 FVKESK. The CDR3 DNA reads as TGTGCCAGCAGCCAAGATCTCGGGCAGAGGGGTGGCTACACCTTC. Its protein is CASSQDLGQRGGYTF. The entire variable domain, with the rest obtained from reference TRBV14 and TRBJ1-2, is as follows: EAGVTQFPSHSVIEKGQTVTLRCDPISGHDNLYWYRRVMGKEIKFLLHFVKESKQDESGMPNNRFLAERTGGTYSTLKVQPAELEDSGVYFCASSQDLGQRGGYTFGSGTRLTVV.

The CDR3: CASRAGHPNSPLHF. Written as DNA, the CDR3 is TGTGCCAGCAGAGCGGGACACCCAAATTCACCCCTCCACTTT. V and J are TRBV7-8 and TRBJ1-6; tentatively, D is TRBD1 (6 bases). Trimming took off 6 bases at V and 7 bases at J, with 13 bases between the two ends. Per the germline V gene, CDR1 is SGHVS and CDR2 is FQNEAQ. The CDR3 is made up of 14 amino acids.

The chain carries TRBV7-7 and TRBJ2-3; 8 nucleotides match TRBD1. The V gene end was trimmed by 5 bases and the J gene end by 2 bases; junction bases not matched to a gene: 6. The CDR3 length is 15 residues. The germline gives CDR1 SSHAT, CDR2 FNYEAQ (reference sequence). This CDR3 reads CASSPGTGLTDTQYF. Written as DNA, the CDR3 is TGTGCCAGCAGCCCCGGGACAGGTCTCACAGATACGCAGTATTTT.

The rearrangement links TRBV6-5 to TRBJ1-2, with D perhaps TRBD1 (5 bases). CDR1 MNHEY and CDR2 SVGAGI come from the germline V gene. This CDR3 has 14 residues. Between the trimmed V and J ends, which lost 4 bases and 3 bases, there was a span of 12 bases. The DNA of the CDR3 is TGTGCCAGCAGTTTGGACAAGAGGGACTATGGCTACACCTTC. It translates to CASSLDKRDYGYTF.

This chain joins TRBV7-2 and TRBJ2-2; D gene uncertain. Deletions cut 5 bases from V and 7 bases from J, with 8 bases between. The V gene's germline CDR1 is SGHTA and CDR2 FQGNSA. The CDR3 is 12 amino acids. The CDR3 here is CASSLAFGELFF. Here the CDR3 DNA reads TGTGCCAGCAGCCTCGCTTTCGGGGAGCTGTTTTTT.

The table lists this clone with a count of one. The chain employs TRBV9 and TRBJ1-5, with D hard to call. The CDR3 has 16 amino acids. The V gene lost 0 bases and the J gene lost 1 base, with 11 bases spanning the gap. The germline V gene has CDR1 SGDLS and CDR2 YYNGEE. The CDR3 DNA reads as TGTGCCAGCAGCGTAGGTTCGGGTGCCAGCAATCAGCCCCAGCATTTT. This translates into CASSVGSGASNQPQHF.

The chain has TRBV12-2 and TRBJ1-4. TRBV12-2 is deemed a pseudogene. The CDR3 is 11 residues long. The CDR3 coding sequence is TGTGCAAGTCGCTTAGCCGAAAAACTGTTTTTT. It encodes CASRLAEKLFF.

This clone is a singleton in its sample. This chain joins TRBV25-1 and TRBJ1-1; D uncertain. V lost 2 bases and J 6 bases, leaving 10 bases between the germline ends. The CDR3 totals 13 residues. Germline CDR1 MGHDK, CDR2 SYGVNS. DNA for the CDR3: TGTGCCAGCAGTGAAAGAAGGAGGTCTGAAGCTTTCTTT. This gives the protein CASSERRRSEAFF.

The chain uses TRBV19 and TRBJ2-7; D is undetermined. This CDR3 spans 15 amino acids. Germline V gene lookup returns CDR1 LNHDA and CDR2 SQIVND (reference sequence). The V end lost 6 bases, the J end lost 10 bases, and 25 bases lay between the germline ends. This chain's CDR3 is CASSSLLLQSAVQYF. In nucleotides, the CDR3 is TGTGCCAGTAGCTCCCTCCTTTTACAGTCCGCAGTACAGTACTTC. Based on the CDR3 plus reference TRBV19 and TRBJ2-7, the full variable domain is DGGITQSPKYLFRKEGQNVTLSCEQNLNHDAMYWYRQDPGQGLRLIYYSQIVNDFQKGDIAEGYSVSREKKESFPLTVTSAQKNPTAFYLCASSSLLLQSAVQYFGPGTRLTVT.

V gene TRBV10-2 combines with J gene TRBJ1-2, with D tentatively TRBD1 (5 bases). The CDR3 extends over 14 amino acids. CDR1 is WSHSY and CDR2 is SAAADI in the germline V gene. V lost 4 bases to trimming and J lost 4 bases, with 13 bases between them. The CDR3 DNA sequence: TGCGCCAGCAGTGCATACGGGACGTCCTATGGCTACACCTTC. Its protein product is CASSAYGTSYGYTF.

The V and J genes are TRBV10-3 and TRBJ2-7; 8 bases line up with TRBD1. V was pared by 5 bases and J by 0 bases, with 6 bases of the junction left unmatched. CDR3 length: 15 residues. Germline V lookup: CDR1 ENHRY, CDR2 SYGVKD. The DNA for the CDR3 is TGTGCCATCAGTCCGGACAGGGTGAGCTCCTACGAGCAGTACTTC. Its translation is CAISPDRVSSYEQYF.

The rearrangement joins TRBV7-9 to TRBJ1-5, with TRBD1 matching 8 bases. Germline V CDR1 and CDR2: SEHNR, FQNEAQ (reference sequence). The CDR3 extends over 15 amino acids. J was trimmed by 5 bases and V by 4 bases; bases with no gene match: 7. CDR3 region: CASSYGDRGDQPQHF. Here the CDR3 DNA reads TGTGCCAGCAGCTACGGTGACAGGGGTGATCAGCCCCAGCATTTT. The full variable domain, with the rest looked up from reference TRBV7-9 and TRBJ1-5, is DTGVSQNPRHKITKRGQNVTFRCDPISEHNRLYWYRQTLGQGPEFLTYFQNEAQLEKSRLLSDRFSAERPKGSFSTLEIQRTEQGDSAMYLCASSYGDRGDQPQHFGDGTRLSIL.

This chain links TRBV6-2 or TRBV6-3 with TRBJ1-1; D is uncertain. Germline CDR1 reads MNHEY; CDR2 reads SVGEGT. This CDR3 is built from 13 residues. The ends were cut back, 6 bases at V and 7 bases at J, with 15 bases in the middle. The CDR3 loop reads CASSAELGVEAFF. CDR3 DNA: TGTGCCAGCAGCGCGGAGCTAGGAGTTGAAGCTTTCTTT.

The chain uses TRBV19 and TRBJ2-2; D is perhaps TRBD2 (7 bases). Germline V lookup: CDR1 LNHDA, CDR2 SQIVND (reference sequence). The CDR3 contains 15 residues. V was trimmed by 11 bases and J by 6 bases, leaving 22 bases between them. CDR3 nucleotides: TGTGCCGCTAAAGAGGGAGGGGGAATATCCGGGGAGCTGTTTTTT. Translating it yields CAAKEGGGISGELFF. Together with reference TRBV19 and TRBJ2-2, the CDR3 gives the full variable domain: DGGITQSPKYLFRKEGQNVTLSCEQNLNHDAMYWYRQDPGQGLRLIYYSQIVNDFQKGDIAEGYSVSREKKESFPLTVTSAQKNPTAFYLCAAKEGGGISGELFFGEGSRLTVL.

V and J are TRBV27 and TRBJ1-6, with unresolved D. V gave up 4 bases and J gave up 0 bases, with 10 bases separating them. The CDR3 contains 16 residues. In germline, CDR1 is MNHEY, CDR2 SMNVEV (reference sequence). CDR3 sequence (DNA): TGTGCCAGCAGTTCGGGCCGGGGCTCCTATAATTCACCCCTCCACTTT. Translating gives CASSSGRGSYNSPLHF.

The V call is TRBV30, the J call TRBJ1-6; D is undetermined. Germline loops: CDR1 GTSNPN, CDR2 SVGIG (reference sequence). The CDR3 length is 13 residues. The V end lost 2 bases, the J end lost 9 bases, and 11 bases lay between the germline ends. The CDR3 protein is CAWSMGFTSPLHF. Written as DNA, the CDR3 is TGTGCCTGGAGTATGGGATTTACTTCACCCCTCCACTTT. Looking up the rest from reference TRBV30 and TRBJ1-6 gives the full variable domain: SQTIHQWPATLVQPVGSPLSLECTVEGTSNPNLYWYRQAAGRGLQLLFYSVGIGQISSEVPQNLSASRPQDRQFILSSKKLLLSDSGFYLCAWSMGFTSPLHFGNGTRLTVT.

The chain recombines TRBV5-1 with TRBJ1-2; D is perhaps TRBD1 (5 bases). CDR1 is SGHRS, CDR2 YFSETQ, per germline. V was clipped by 0 bases and J by 4 bases, with 13 bases between them. The CDR3 covers 15 residues. DNA for the CDR3: TGCGCCAGCAGCTTGGGGTTCAGGGAGTCCTATGGCTACACCTTC. It specifies CASSLGFRESYGYTF. The full variable domain, in which reference TRBV5-1 and TRBJ1-2 provide the parts outside the CDR3, is KAGVTQTPRYLIKTRGQQVTLSCSPISGHRSVSWYQQTPGQGLQFLFEYFSETQRNKGNFPGRFSGRQFSNSRSEMNVSTLELGDSALYLCASSLGFRESYGYTFGSGTRLTVV.

The gene calls are TRBV6-1 and TRBJ1-4; 9 nucleotides agree with TRBD1. Germline V gene sequence: CDR1 MNHNS, CDR2 SASEGT. The CDR3 consists of 16 residues. V gave up 5 bases and J gave up 3 bases; unmatched junction bases: 7. This CDR3 reads CASSKGTGFANEKLFF. DNA for the CDR3: TGTGCCAGCAGTAAAGGGACAGGGTTTGCTAATGAAAAACTGTTTTTT.

This rearrangement joins TRBV24-1 to TRBJ2-7, with 10 positions matching TRBD1. The CDR3 sequence is 15 residues long. V lost 7 bases, J lost 0 bases, and 5 bases stayed unmatched. Germline loops: CDR1 KGHDR, CDR2 SFDVKD. CDR3 sequence: CATSFGTGVSYEQYF. As DNA, the CDR3 is TGTGCCACCAGCTTTGGGACAGGGGTCTCCTACGAGCAGTACTTC.

The chain uses TRBV4-1 and TRBJ1-4, with TRBD1 as a possible D gene (5 bases). Germline CDR1 MGHRA, CDR2 YSYEKL. This CDR3 is built from 16 residues. Trimming took off 3 bases at V and 0 bases at J, with 11 bases between the two ends. As DNA, the CDR3 is TGCGCCAGCAGCCAGGAGACAGAGGCAACTAATGAAAAACTGTTTTTT. It codes for CASSQETEATNEKLFF.

V gene TRBV2 combines with J gene TRBJ1-1, with a possible D match to TRBD1 (5 bases). The length of the CDR3 is 13 residues. V was trimmed by 7 bases and J by 4 bases, leaving 13 bases between them. CDR1 is SNHLY, CDR2 FYNNEI, per germline. CDR3 in DNA: TGTGCCAGCAAATCGGGGGGTGGCACTGAAGCTTTCTTT. This encodes CASKSGGGTEAFF.

A single count supports this clone. The V and J genes are TRBV9 and TRBJ1-2, with D hard to call. Germline V gene data show CDR1 as SGDLS and CDR2 as YYNGEE. V was trimmed by 0 bases and J by 1 base, leaving 4 bases between them. There are 13 residues in the CDR3. The CDR3 protein is CASSVDLNYGYTF. The DNA of the CDR3 is TGTGCCAGCAGCGTAGATCTTAACTATGGCTACACCTTC.

This chain joins TRBV5-6 and TRBJ1-6; 9 nucleotides match TRBD1. V lost 2 bases to trimming and J lost 5 bases; unmatched junction nucleotides: 14. Germline lookup yields CDR1 SGHDT and CDR2 YYEEEE. The length of the CDR3 is 19 residues. CDR3 nucleotide sequence: TGTGCCAGCAGCTTTTTTCGGGGGACAGGGCCTATCGATAATTCACCCCTCCACTTT. It specifies CASSFFRGTGPIDNSPLHF.

This chain links TRBV6-2 or TRBV6-3 with TRBJ2-4, with D possibly called TRBD1 or TRBD2 (5 bases each). The V gene's germline CDR1 is MNHEY and CDR2 SVGEGT. V was trimmed by 5 bases and J by 8 bases, leaving 7 bases between them. This CDR3 comprises 11 residues. For the CDR3, the DNA is TGTGCCAGCAGTCAGGGAGACATTCAGTACTTC. Its translation is CASSQGDIQYF.

This clone was observed a single time. This chain's CDR3 is CASSLRDGYTF. The CDR3 nucleotides are TGTGCCAGCAGTTTAAGGGACGGCTACACCTTC. The V gene is TRBV12-3 or TRBV12-4, the J gene TRBJ1-2; the D gene is possibly TRBD1 (5 bases). Trimming removed 2 bases from V and 8 bases from J, with 6 bases in between. This CDR3 contains 11 residues.

The genes are TRBV6-6 and TRBJ1-1; 7 nucleotides agree with TRBD1. This CDR3 spans 13 amino acids. Germline V gene sequence: CDR1 MNHNY, CDR2 SVGAGI (reference sequence). The ends lost 7 bases at V and 4 bases at J; junction bases unmatched: 6. Here the CDR3 DNA reads TGTGCCAGCAAAGAAGGGGGCGCCACTGAAGCTTTCTTT. Its translation: CASKEGGATEAFF.

The V call is TRBV11-2, the J call TRBJ1-5; 9 bases match TRBD1. Germline CDR1 is SGHAT and CDR2 is FQNNGV. Trimming took 6 bases from V and 7 from J; bases not matched to a gene: 7. This CDR3 comprises 14 residues. The CDR3 region has the DNA TGTGCCAGCAGTCTCGGGACAGGGCTACAGCCCCAGCATTTT. Its translation is CASSLGTGLQPQHF.